The rows below give T cell receptor beta chains drawn from one sample of a study of HIV-infected patients and healthy controls. Using its own MiXCR run on the 5' RACE reads, TCRdb lists one record per CDR3 protein. The sample lists about 18,000 distinct CDR3 sequences, 8.5% to 9% occurring once. Sequencing used blood, obtained during antiretroviral therapy. The origin of the receptors is an adult with HIV infection. CDR3s include the opening cysteine and the closing phenylalanine or tryptophan. The D gene is left open where the match is weak. A clone size is listed for some rows: how often the clone was seen (once, few, many), or a class if it is expanded.

clone_size	v_call	d_call	j_call	cdr3_aa	cdr3_nt
.	TRBV29-1	TRBD2	TRBJ2-7	CSVEDQTSDYEQYF	TGCAGCGTTGAAGATCAGACTAGCGACTACGAGCAGTACTTC
many	TRBV12-3/TRBV12-4	TRBD2	TRBJ2-3	CASSGLAGLDTQYF	TGTGCCAGCAGTGGGCTAGCGGGTCTAGATACGCAGTATTTT
few	TRBV19	TRBD1	TRBJ2-7	CASSTNPGQISNEQYF	TGTGCCAGTAGTACTAATCCGGGACAGATATCGAACGAGCAGTACTTC
many	TRBV27	.	TRBJ2-7	CASSLSKGTYEQYF	TGTGCCAGCAGTTTATCGAAGGGAACCTACGAGCAGTACTTC
many	TRBV12-3/TRBV12-4	.	TRBJ1-2	CASSDRLRLSNYGYTF	TGTGCCAGCAGCGACAGATTAAGACTTTCTAACTATGGCTACACCTTC
.	TRBV28	.	TRBJ1-4	CASSLRRPFNEKLFF	TGTGCCAGCAGCCTGCGAAGGCCTTTTAATGAAAAACTGTTTTTT
few	TRBV20-1	TRBD1	TRBJ1-6	CSARYGQGVSPLHF	TGCAGTGCCCGCTACGGACAGGGGGTTTCACCCCTCCACTTT
.	TRBV6-6	.	TRBJ1-5	CASSYLGRASNQPQHF	TGTGCCAGCAGTTACCTGGGCAGGGCGAGCAATCAGCCCCAGCATTTT
many	TRBV5-1	.	TRBJ2-7	CASSLGLARYEQYF	TGCGCCAGCAGCTTGGGGCTAGCGCGCTACGAGCAGTACTTC
few	TRBV25-1	.	TRBJ1-1	CASSRQLNTEAFF	TGTGCCAGCAGTCGACAGTTGAACACTGAAGCTTTCTTT
.	TRBV20-1	.	TRBJ2-3	CSASPDTDTQYF	TGCAGTGCAAGTCCGGACACAGATACGCAGTATTTT
.	TRBV19	.	TRBJ2-2	CASTMTISPGELFF	TGTGCCAGTACCATGACGATTTCCCCCGGGGAGCTGTTTTTT
many	TRBV5-1	TRBD2	TRBJ2-1	CASSLAGREGRGQFF	TGCGCCAGCAGCTTGGCCGGGCGGGAGGGCCGTGGGCAGTTCTTC
many	TRBV5-4	TRBD2	TRBJ2-1	CASSQGLAEPEQFF	TGTGCCAGCAGCCAGGGACTAGCGGAACCCGAGCAGTTCTTC
many	TRBV20-1	.	TRBJ2-5	CSARAPLSQETQYF	TGCAGTGCTAGGGCCCCTCTGAGTCAAGAGACCCAGTACTTC
many	TRBV12-3/TRBV12-4	TRBD1	TRBJ1-4	CASSFQQGSEKLFF	TGTGCCAGCAGTTTCCAACAGGGGAGTGAAAAACTGTTTTTT
many	TRBV29-1	.	TRBJ2-1	CSVPRPGRNEQFF	TGCAGCGTACCACGCCCAGGGAGGAATGAGCAGTTCTTC
few	TRBV6-5	.	TRBJ2-7	CASSTGTLSYEQYF	TGTGCCAGCAGTACCGGGACGTTATCCTACGAGCAGTACTTC
many	TRBV30	.	TRBJ2-1	CAWKAYPVNEQFF	TGTGCCTGGAAGGCATACCCTGTGAATGAGCAGTTCTTC
many	TRBV12-3/TRBV12-4	TRBD2	TRBJ2-4	CASSRGGREKNIQYF	TGTGCCAGCAGCCGGGGGGGCAGGGAAAAAAACATTCAGTACTTC
many	TRBV6-1	.	TRBJ1-6	CASNSYSPLHF	TGTGCCAGCAATTCTTATTCACCCCTCCACTTT
many	TRBV5-6	.	TRBJ1-1	CASSFSPNTEAFF	TGTGCCAGCAGCTTTTCGCCGAACACTGAAGCTTTCTTT
many	TRBV2	TRBD1	TRBJ2-5	CASSDQGGAGETQYF	TGTGCCAGCAGTGACCAAGGGGGCGCTGGGGAGACCCAGTACTTC
many	TRBV3-1	.	TRBJ2-5	CASSQADYKSHYF	TGTGCCAGCAGCCAAGCCGACTATAAGTCTCACTACTTC
many	TRBV5-1	TRBD2	TRBJ2-1	CASSQSGGANEQFF	TGCGCCAGCAGCCAGAGCGGGGGGGCCAATGAGCAGTTCTTC
.	TRBV7-9	.	TRBJ1-1	CASTIGWNTEAFF	TGTGCCAGCACCATAGGGTGGAACACTGAAGCTTTCTTT
.	TRBV7-9	.	TRBJ2-3	CASSEIVGNTDTQYF	TGTGCCAGCAGTGAAATAGTGGGAAACACAGATACGCAGTATTTT
many	TRBV30	.	TRBJ1-1	CAWGGEGEAFF	TGTGCCTGGGGTGGGGAGGGTGAAGCTTTCTTT
many	TRBV12-3/TRBV12-4	TRBD1	TRBJ1-4	CASRSQGEVFF	TGTGCCAGCAGATCACAGGGGGAAGTGTTTTTT
.	TRBV12-3/TRBV12-4	.	TRBJ2-4	CASSFVRGNIQYF	TGTGCCAGCAGTTTTGTCCGCGGTAACATTCAGTACTTC
many	TRBV11-2	.	TRBJ1-1	CASSSTQTGNTEAFF	TGTGCCAGCAGCTCGACCCAGACGGGGAACACTGAAGCTTTCTTT
few	TRBV5-1	.	TRBJ2-7	CASSLPGTSYEQYF	TGCGCCAGCAGCTTGCCGGGAACCTCCTACGAGCAGTACTTC
many	TRBV12-3/TRBV12-4	.	TRBJ2-5	CASSSVGETQYF	TGTGCCAGCAGCTCCGTCGGGGAGACCCAGTACTTC
.	TRBV4-2	TRBD2	TRBJ2-1	CASSPRASGSEGEQFF	TGTGCCAGCAGCCCCCGTGCTAGCGGGAGCGAGGGTGAGCAGTTCTTC
medium-sized	TRBV2	.	TRBJ2-7	CASGPVGEQYF	TGTGCCAGCGGTCCTGTAGGAGAGCAGTACTTC
many	TRBV10-3	.	TRBJ2-2	CAIRDTNTGELFF	TGTGCCATCAGAGACACCAACACCGGGGAGCTGTTTTTT
many	TRBV10-3	TRBD1	TRBJ1-2	CAISDPGQGPFNYGYTF	TGTGCCATCAGTGACCCGGGACAGGGACCATTCAACTATGGCTACACCTTC
many	TRBV9	.	TRBJ2-1	CASSVPGDLSSYNEQFF	TGTGCCAGCAGCGTTCCGGGCGACCTATCCTCCTACAATGAGCAGTTCTTC
many	TRBV12-3/TRBV12-4	.	TRBJ1-5	CASSPDRWDQPQHF	TGTGCCAGCAGTCCCGACAGGTGGGATCAGCCCCAGCATTTT
many	TRBV12-3/TRBV12-4	.	TRBJ1-1	CASTYGQLEAFF	TGTGCCAGCACCTATGGACAGCTAGAAGCTTTCTTT
many	TRBV11-2	TRBD2	TRBJ2-1	CSSSLAGTSLGGEQFF	TGTTCCAGCAGCTTAGCGGGGACTAGCCTGGGTGGTGAGCAGTTCTTC
.	TRBV3-1	.	TRBJ1-1	CASRATENTEAFF	TGTGCCAGCAGGGCGACAGAGAACACTGAAGCTTTCTTT
many	TRBV12-3/TRBV12-4	.	TRBJ2-1	CASSPQGNEQFF	TGTGCCAGCAGTCCTCAGGGGAATGAGCAGTTCTTC
many	TRBV6-5	.	TRBJ1-1	CASSYLQVGAEAFF	TGTGCCAGCAGTTACTTGCAGGTGGGGGCTGAAGCTTTCTTT
many	TRBV5-1	.	TRBJ2-7	CATPPPHYEQYF	TGCGCCACCCCTCCCCCGCATTACGAGCAGTACTTC
many	TRBV14	.	TRBJ2-7	CASSPGFPHEQYF	TGTGCCAGCAGCCCGGGTTTCCCCCACGAGCAGTACTTC
many	TRBV5-4	.	TRBJ2-5	CASSSQGARETQYF	TGTGCCAGCAGCTCCCAGGGTGCTCGAGAGACCCAGTACTTC
many	TRBV28	.	TRBJ2-3	CASRPILGRDTQYF	TGTGCCAGCAGACCAATACTAGGAAGGGATACGCAGTATTTT
few	TRBV24-1	.	TRBJ1-1	CATSDLIRGRAFF	TGTGCCACCAGTGATTTAATCCGGGGTCGAGCTTTCTTT